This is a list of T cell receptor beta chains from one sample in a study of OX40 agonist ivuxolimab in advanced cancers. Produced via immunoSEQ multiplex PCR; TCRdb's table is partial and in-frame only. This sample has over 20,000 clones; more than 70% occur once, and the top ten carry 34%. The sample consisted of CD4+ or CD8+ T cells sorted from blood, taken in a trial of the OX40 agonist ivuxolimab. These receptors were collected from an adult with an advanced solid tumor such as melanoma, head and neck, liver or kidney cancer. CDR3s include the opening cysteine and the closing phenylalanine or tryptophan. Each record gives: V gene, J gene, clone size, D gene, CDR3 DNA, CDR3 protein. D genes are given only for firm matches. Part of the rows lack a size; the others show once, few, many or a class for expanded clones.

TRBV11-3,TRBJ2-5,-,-,TGTGCCAGCAGCTCAACCGGGACGAAGGGGGAGACCCAGTACTTC,CASSSTGTKGETQYF
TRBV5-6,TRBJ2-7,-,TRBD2,TGTGCCAGCATCCCGGGACTAGCTAGCGGGGAACCCTACGAGCAGTACTTC,CASIPGLASGEPYEQYF
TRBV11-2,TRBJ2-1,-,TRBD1,TGTGCCAGCAGGTATACAGGGGGTACGGTCTCCTACAATGAGCAGTTCTTC,CASRYTGGTVSYNEQFF
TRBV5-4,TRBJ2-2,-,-,TGTGCCAGCAGCTTGGAAAGGACATTGAACACCGGGGAGCTGTTTTTT,CASSLERTLNTGELFF
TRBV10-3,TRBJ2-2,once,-,TGTGCCATCAGTGATCTTAACGGCGCGAACACCGGGGAGCTGTTTTTT,CAISDLNGANTGELFF
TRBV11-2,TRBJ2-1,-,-,TGTGCCAGCAGCTCCGAACCGCTAGGCTCCTCCTACAATGAGCAGTTCTTC,CASSSEPLGSSYNEQFF
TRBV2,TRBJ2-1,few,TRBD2,TGTGCCAGCAGTAGACTAGCGGGAGGGCCGGGTAATTACAATGAGCAGTTCTTC,CASSRLAGGPGNYNEQFF
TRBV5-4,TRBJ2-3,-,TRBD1,TGTGCCAGCAGCCAACCCTCAGGGGGTCTCACAGATACGCAGTATTTT,CASSQPSGGLTDTQYF
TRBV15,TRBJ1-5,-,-,TGTGCCACCAGCAACTGGAATCAGCCCCAGCATTTT,CATSNWNQPQHF
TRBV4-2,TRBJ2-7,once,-,TGTGCCAGCAGCCCCTGGGTCAGCCAGTACGAGCAGTACTTC,CASSPWVSQYEQYF